This is a list of T cell receptor beta chains from one sample in a study of spatial heterogeneity in lung cancer. TCRdb called the 5' RACE reads again in MiXCR, with one record for every CDR3 protein. The table lists tens of thousands of distinct CDR3 sequences, around 8.4% of them singletons. The sequences come from PBMCs, collected at surgery. The receptors originated from a female donor with early-stage non-small cell lung cancer. Both conserved end residues are part of each CDR3. Each record gives: J gene, clone size, D gene, CDR3 length, V gene, CDR3 DNA, CDR3 protein. D genes are given only for firm matches. Size tells how often a clone was seen (once, few, many) or the class of an expanded clone, and some rows leave it out.

j_call: TRBJ2-5; clone_size: -; d_call: -; cdr3_length: 15; v_call: TRBV7-8; cdr3_nt: TGTGCCAGCAGCTTCCTAGGGGGTACCCAAGAGACCCAGTACTTC; cdr3_aa: CASSFLGGTQETQYF
j_call: TRBJ2-5; clone_size: -; d_call: -; cdr3_length: 11; v_call: TRBV7-2; cdr3_nt: TGTGCCAGCAGCTTAGCCGGGACCCAGTACTTC; cdr3_aa: CASSLAGTQYF
j_call: TRBJ2-1; clone_size: -; d_call: TRBD2; cdr3_length: 14; v_call: TRBV29-1; cdr3_nt: TGCAGCGTTGTAGCGGGAGGGCGGTTCTATGAGCAGTTCTTC; cdr3_aa: CSVVAGGRFYEQFF
j_call: TRBJ1-1; clone_size: few; d_call: TRBD1; cdr3_length: 15; v_call: TRBV5-1; cdr3_nt: TGCGCCAGCAGCCCAACAGGGGGAATGGGCACTGAAGCTTTCTTT; cdr3_aa: CASSPTGGMGTEAFF
j_call: TRBJ1-2; clone_size: many; d_call: -; cdr3_length: 14; v_call: TRBV20-1; cdr3_nt: TGCAGTGCTAGAACCTCCCCGGGTCGGGATGGCTACACCTTC; cdr3_aa: CSARTSPGRDGYTF
j_call: TRBJ1-6; clone_size: few; d_call: TRBD1; cdr3_length: 14; v_call: TRBV3-1; cdr3_nt: TGTGCCAGCAGCCAGCAGGGGGATAATTCACCCCTCCACTTT; cdr3_aa: CASSQQGDNSPLHF
j_call: TRBJ2-5; clone_size: -; d_call: TRBD2; cdr3_length: 15; v_call: TRBV20-1; cdr3_nt: TGCAGTGCCCTCTCCGGGACTAGCATCGAAGAGACCCAGTACTTC; cdr3_aa: CSALSGTSIEETQYF
j_call: TRBJ1-2; clone_size: -; d_call: -; cdr3_length: 14; v_call: TRBV19; cdr3_nt: TGTGCCAGTAGAAAAGGAGGGGGGAGTAATGGCTACACCTTC; cdr3_aa: CASRKGGGSNGYTF
j_call: TRBJ2-1; clone_size: many; d_call: TRBD2; cdr3_length: 15; v_call: TRBV11-3; cdr3_nt: TGTGCCAGCAGGCCCCGGACTAGCGTTTACAATGAGCAGTTCTTC; cdr3_aa: CASRPRTSVYNEQFF
j_call: TRBJ1-1; clone_size: -; d_call: TRBD1; cdr3_length: 15; v_call: TRBV18; cdr3_nt: TGTGCCAGCTCACCAGCGACAGGGATTGACACTGAAGCTTTCTTT; cdr3_aa: CASSPATGIDTEAFF
j_call: TRBJ2-1; clone_size: few; d_call: TRBD2; cdr3_length: 13; v_call: TRBV6-6; cdr3_nt: TGTGCCAGCAGCTCTCCCCCTGGACTAGCCCCGTTCTTC; cdr3_aa: CASSSPPGLAPFF
j_call: TRBJ1-1; clone_size: -; d_call: -; cdr3_length: 18; v_call: TRBV27; cdr3_nt: TGTGCCAGCAGTTTATCGCAAAATCTTCAGGGGAAAGGCACTGAAGCTTTCTTT; cdr3_aa: CASSLSQNLQGKGTEAFF
j_call: TRBJ2-5; clone_size: many; d_call: -; cdr3_length: 19; v_call: TRBV7-3; cdr3_nt: TGTGCCAGCAGCTTATACCCCCTCCAGGGGCTAGGATCCCAAGAGACCCAGTACTTC; cdr3_aa: CASSLYPLQGLGSQETQYF
j_call: TRBJ2-2; clone_size: -; d_call: TRBD2; cdr3_length: 15; v_call: TRBV19; cdr3_nt: TGTGCCAGCCAGTCTAGCGGGGGGACCACCGGGGAGCTGTTTTTT; cdr3_aa: CASQSSGGTTGELFF
j_call: TRBJ2-7; clone_size: many; d_call: TRBD1; cdr3_length: 15; v_call: TRBV28; cdr3_nt: TGTGCCAGCAGTCTAACCGGGACAGGGGGCAACGAGCAGTACTTC; cdr3_aa: CASSLTGTGGNEQYF
j_call: TRBJ1-6; clone_size: few; d_call: -; cdr3_length: 16; v_call: TRBV5-1; cdr3_nt: TGCGCCAGCAGCTTGGTAACAGACAACTATAATTCACCCCTCCACTTT; cdr3_aa: CASSLVTDNYNSPLHF
j_call: TRBJ2-3; clone_size: few; d_call: TRBD1; cdr3_length: 14; v_call: TRBV19; cdr3_nt: TGTGCCAGTACTCCGGGACAGGGGCCTACCGAACGGTATTTT; cdr3_aa: CASTPGQGPTERYF
j_call: TRBJ1-1; clone_size: few; d_call: -; cdr3_length: 11; v_call: TRBV19; cdr3_nt: TGTGCCAGTAACGGGAACACTGAAGCTTTCTTT; cdr3_aa: CASNGNTEAFF
j_call: TRBJ2-1; clone_size: many; d_call: TRBD2; cdr3_length: 14; v_call: TRBV28; cdr3_nt: TGTGCCAGCAGCCCGGGAGGCTCCTACAATGAGCAGTTCTTC; cdr3_aa: CASSPGGSYNEQFF
j_call: TRBJ2-3; clone_size: few; d_call: TRBD1; cdr3_length: 16; v_call: TRBV5-1; cdr3_nt: TGCGCCAGCAGACCAACTGACAGGGGTAGGACAGATACGCAGTATTTT; cdr3_aa: CASRPTDRGRTDTQYF
j_call: TRBJ2-2; clone_size: -; d_call: -; cdr3_length: 16; v_call: TRBV7-3; cdr3_nt: TGTGCCAGCAGCTTACTATCCGGGGCGAACACCGGGGAGCTGTTTTTT; cdr3_aa: CASSLLSGANTGELFF
j_call: TRBJ1-1; clone_size: -; d_call: TRBD1; cdr3_length: 16; v_call: TRBV6-1; cdr3_nt: TGTGCCAGCAGTGGCGGGACAGGGGGCGAGGACACTGAAGCTTTCTTT; cdr3_aa: CASSGGTGGEDTEAFF
j_call: TRBJ1-5; clone_size: few; d_call: -; cdr3_length: 16; v_call: TRBV20-1; cdr3_nt: TGCAGTGCTAGCAGAGGGGGGACAACTAGCAATCAGCCCCAGCATTTT; cdr3_aa: CSASRGGTTSNQPQHF
j_call: TRBJ2-3; clone_size: -; d_call: TRBD2; cdr3_length: 13; v_call: TRBV20-1; cdr3_nt: TGCAGTGCTGGGGGGGACGGCACAGATACGCAGTATTTT; cdr3_aa: CSAGGDGTDTQYF
j_call: TRBJ2-4; clone_size: few; d_call: -; cdr3_length: 16; v_call: TRBV20-1; cdr3_nt: TGCAGTGCCAGCGCCGGAGGAAAGGCAGCCAAAAACATTCAGTACTTC; cdr3_aa: CSASAGGKAAKNIQYF
j_call: TRBJ2-5; clone_size: -; d_call: -; cdr3_length: 13; v_call: TRBV6-2/TRBV6-3; cdr3_nt: TGTGCCAGCAGTTCAGTCAACTTGGAGACCCAGTACTTC; cdr3_aa: CASSSVNLETQYF
j_call: TRBJ1-5; clone_size: many; d_call: TRBD1; cdr3_length: 16; v_call: TRBV28; cdr3_nt: TGTGCCAGCAGTCCACCGACAGGGACACCTCATCAGCCCCAGCATTTT; cdr3_aa: CASSPPTGTPHQPQHF
j_call: TRBJ1-5; clone_size: -; d_call: TRBD1; cdr3_length: 16; v_call: TRBV4-2; cdr3_nt: TGTGCCAGCAGCCAGTCTGACAGGGGCGAGGGTCAGCCCCAGCATTTT; cdr3_aa: CASSQSDRGEGQPQHF
j_call: TRBJ2-2; clone_size: few; d_call: -; cdr3_length: 15; v_call: TRBV7-3; cdr3_nt: TGTGCCAGCAGCTTAATCCCCGGTAGTTCCGGGGAGCTGTTTTTT; cdr3_aa: CASSLIPGSSGELFF
j_call: TRBJ2-1; clone_size: few; d_call: TRBD2; cdr3_length: 13; v_call: TRBV19; cdr3_nt: TGTGCCAGTAACGCGGGAGGGAACAGTGAGCAGTTCTTC; cdr3_aa: CASNAGGNSEQFF
j_call: TRBJ2-1; clone_size: few; d_call: TRBD1; cdr3_length: 20; v_call: TRBV7-3; cdr3_nt: TGTGCCAGCAGCTTCGGGACAGGGGGAAATAACCTGAGCTCCTACAATGAGCAGTTCTTC; cdr3_aa: CASSFGTGGNNLSSYNEQFF
j_call: TRBJ2-7; clone_size: many; d_call: TRBD1; cdr3_length: 15; v_call: TRBV20-1; cdr3_nt: TGCAGTGCCATAATTTCCCGGGACAGGGGGCATAAGCAGTACTTC; cdr3_aa: CSAIISRDRGHKQYF
j_call: TRBJ2-5; clone_size: many; d_call: -; cdr3_length: 14; v_call: TRBV20-1; cdr3_nt: TGCAGTGCCCCAGGGCGCCCGAGGGGAGAGACCCAGTACTTC; cdr3_aa: CSAPGRPRGETQYF
j_call: TRBJ2-7; clone_size: -; d_call: TRBD2; cdr3_length: 13; v_call: TRBV20-1; cdr3_nt: TGCAGTGCTAGGGGCAGCGGGAGCTACGAGCAGTACTTC; cdr3_aa: CSARGSGSYEQYF
j_call: TRBJ2-3; clone_size: few; d_call: TRBD1; cdr3_length: 14; v_call: TRBV19; cdr3_nt: TGTGCCAGTAGTATGGGACAGGAGGGAGATACGCAGTATTTT; cdr3_aa: CASSMGQEGDTQYF
j_call: TRBJ1-2; clone_size: many; d_call: -; cdr3_length: 11; v_call: TRBV29-1; cdr3_nt: TGCAGCGTTGAAGTACTCTATGGCTACACCTTC; cdr3_aa: CSVEVLYGYTF
j_call: TRBJ2-5; clone_size: -; d_call: TRBD1; cdr3_length: 17; v_call: TRBV11-3; cdr3_nt: TGTGCCAGCAGCTTAGGTCTGCCGGGCTCCAGGGGGGAGACCCAGTACTTC; cdr3_aa: CASSLGLPGSRGETQYF
j_call: TRBJ2-3; clone_size: -; d_call: TRBD2; cdr3_length: 14; v_call: TRBV3-1; cdr3_nt: TGTGCCAGCAGCCCGGGGGGGCGGCCAGATACGCAGTATTTT; cdr3_aa: CASSPGGRPDTQYF
j_call: TRBJ2-5; clone_size: -; d_call: TRBD2; cdr3_length: 16; v_call: TRBV3-1; cdr3_nt: TGTGCCAGCAGCCCACTCGGAGCGGGAAGCCAAGAGACCCAGTACTTC; cdr3_aa: CASSPLGAGSQETQYF
j_call: TRBJ2-7; clone_size: -; d_call: TRBD2; cdr3_length: 14; v_call: TRBV7-2; cdr3_nt: TGTGCCAGCAGCTCCGGACTAGGGTACTACGAGCAGTACTTC; cdr3_aa: CASSSGLGYYEQYF
j_call: TRBJ2-5; clone_size: -; d_call: TRBD1; cdr3_length: 15; v_call: TRBV7-3; cdr3_nt: TGTGCCAGCAGCTCCCGACAGGGATCAGGCGAGACCCAGTACTTC; cdr3_aa: CASSSRQGSGETQYF
j_call: TRBJ1-1; clone_size: many; d_call: TRBD1; cdr3_length: 15; v_call: TRBV10-3; cdr3_nt: TGTGCCATCAGTGACTCCGGGACAGGGGGCACTGAAGCTTTCTTT; cdr3_aa: CAISDSGTGGTEAFF
j_call: TRBJ2-5; clone_size: many; d_call: -; cdr3_length: 14; v_call: TRBV6-5; cdr3_nt: TGTGCCAGCAGTGGACCAGGGGCGGCAGAGACCCAGTACTTC; cdr3_aa: CASSGPGAAETQYF
j_call: TRBJ2-5; clone_size: few; d_call: -; cdr3_length: 13; v_call: TRBV5-1; cdr3_nt: TGCGCCAGCAGCCCACAGGGCCCAGAGACCCAGTACTTC; cdr3_aa: CASSPQGPETQYF
j_call: TRBJ1-4; clone_size: few; d_call: -; cdr3_length: 13; v_call: TRBV30; cdr3_nt: TGTGCCTCCTCTAGGCTATCTCCTGGAAAACTGTTTTTT; cdr3_aa: CASSRLSPGKLFF
j_call: TRBJ1-6; clone_size: many; d_call: -; cdr3_length: 15; v_call: TRBV28; cdr3_nt: TGTGCCAGCAGTTTGATATCCAGGGGATACTCACCCCTCCACTTT; cdr3_aa: CASSLISRGYSPLHF